This T cell receptor beta chain was profiled in a study of human T cells and chemical hapten exposure. Study overall: Sensitization was performed using 2% DPC on an approximately 2 cm by approximately 2 cm upper inner arm skin site. Readings were taken at 6 days from patch tests that had applied 0.01% DPC to the upper back.

During construction of the library, unique molecular identifiers were attached to individual cDNA molecules for quantitative, reproducible TCR counting. In TCRdb, the RACE reads were re-called with MiXCR into one record per CDR3 protein. The table lists more than 45,000 distinct CDR3 sequences, 9.5% to 15% of them singletons. CDR1 and CDR2 from the germline V gene are KGHSH and LQKENI. Trimming removed 5 bases from V and 8 bases from J, with 13 bases in between. This CDR3 has 14 residues. The sample holds many counts of this clonotype. Noted time point: patch test 3, about 24 weeks after DPC sensitization. As to treatment: therapeutic diphenylcyclopropenone sensitization with weekly scalp DPC. Donors were 18 to 70-year-old alopecia patients suitable for DPC.

Specimen: whole blood, collected in connection with sensitization to the hapten diphenylcyclopropenone (DPC). The chain uses TRBV18 and TRBJ1-6; unclear D gene. The clonotype was recovered from a man aged 25 to 40 with alopecia areata. Some clones in this sample may be carry-over from other donors' samples. CDR3 loop: CASSLTGPDSPLHF. The DNA for the CDR3 is TGTGCCAGCTCATTGACCGGTCCCGATTCACCCCTCCACTTT.